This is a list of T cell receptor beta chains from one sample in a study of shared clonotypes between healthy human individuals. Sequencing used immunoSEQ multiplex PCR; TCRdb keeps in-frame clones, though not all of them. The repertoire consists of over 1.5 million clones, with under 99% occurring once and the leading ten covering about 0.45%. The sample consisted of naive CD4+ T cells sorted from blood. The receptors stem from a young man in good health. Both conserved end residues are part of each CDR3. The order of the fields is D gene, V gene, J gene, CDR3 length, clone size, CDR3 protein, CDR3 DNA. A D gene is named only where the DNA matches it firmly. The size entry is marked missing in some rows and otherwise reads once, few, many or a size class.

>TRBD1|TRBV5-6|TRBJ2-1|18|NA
CASSLNWFQGASYNEQFF
TGTGCCAGCAGCTTGAATTGGTTTCAGGGGGCATCCTACAATGAGCAGTTCTTC
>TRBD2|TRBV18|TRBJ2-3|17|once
CASSPPTSVRAGDTQYF
TGTGCCAGCTCACCACCGACTAGCGTTCGAGCCGGAGATACGCAGTATTTT
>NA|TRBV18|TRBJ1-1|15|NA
CASSTTGQVYTEAFF
TGTGCCAGCTCGACTACGGGGCAGGTCTACACTGAAGCTTTCTTT
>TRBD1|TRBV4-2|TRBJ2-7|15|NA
CASSQEGTGAYEQYF
TGTGCCAGCAGCCAAGAAGGGACAGGGGCCTACGAGCAGTACTTC
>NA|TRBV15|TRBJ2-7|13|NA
CATSRDLIHEQYF
TGTGCCACCAGCAGAGATCTCATCCACGAGCAGTACTTC
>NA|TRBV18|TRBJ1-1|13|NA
CASSPLRGTEAFF
TGTGCCAGCTCACCATTAAGGGGCACTGAAGCTTTCTTT
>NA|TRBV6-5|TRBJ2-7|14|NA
CASTLRGHSYEQYF
TGTGCCAGCACCTTACGGGGCCACAGCTACGAGCAGTACTTC
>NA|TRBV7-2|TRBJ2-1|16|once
CASSLQWEASYNEQFF
TGTGCCAGCAGCTTGCAATGGGAGGCGTCCTACAATGAGCAGTTCTTC
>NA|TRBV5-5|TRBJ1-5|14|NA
CASSYLSSNQPQHF
TGTGCCAGCAGCTACTTATCTAGCAATCAGCCCCAGCATTTT
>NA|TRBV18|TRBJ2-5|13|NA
CASSPLFQETQYF
TGTGCCAGCTCACCATTGTTCCAAGAGACCCAGTACTTC
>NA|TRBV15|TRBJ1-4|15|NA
CATSTYRATNEKLFF
TGTGCCACCAGCACCTACAGAGCAACTAATGAAAAACTGTTTTTT
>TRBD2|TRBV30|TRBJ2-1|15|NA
CAWSVRSGRQNEQFF
TGTGCCTGGAGTGTTCGTAGCGGGAGGCAGAATGAGCAGTTCTTC
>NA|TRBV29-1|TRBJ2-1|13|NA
CSAREGAANEQFF
TGCAGCGCCCGGGAAGGGGCGGCTAATGAGCAGTTCTTC
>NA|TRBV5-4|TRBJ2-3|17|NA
CASSLVGRLNKGDTQYF
TGTGCCAGCAGCTTGGTGGGACGCCTGAACAAGGGGGATACGCAGTATTTT
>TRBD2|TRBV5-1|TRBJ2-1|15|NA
CASSWGGLAGDEQFF
TGCGCCAGCAGCTGGGGGGGACTAGCGGGAGATGAGCAGTTCTTC
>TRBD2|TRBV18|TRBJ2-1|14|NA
CASSPSAGGRRQFF
TGTGCCAGCTCACCATCAGCGGGGGGGAGGCGGCAGTTCTTC
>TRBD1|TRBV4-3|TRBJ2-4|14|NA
CASSDEGQGDIQYF
TGCGCCAGCAGCGACGAGGGACAGGGAGACATTCAGTACTTC
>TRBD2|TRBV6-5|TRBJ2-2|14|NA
CASSYQGGTGELFF
TGTGCCAGCAGTTATCAGGGAGGGACCGGGGAGCTGTTTTTT
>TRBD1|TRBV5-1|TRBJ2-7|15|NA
CASSLGGQGAPEQYF
TGCGCCAGCAGCTTGGGGGGACAGGGGGCGCCTGAGCAGTACTTC
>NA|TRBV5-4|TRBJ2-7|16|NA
CASSPASGTSSYEQYF
TGTGCCAGCAGTCCGGCCAGCGGGACAAGCTCCTACGAGCAGTACTTC
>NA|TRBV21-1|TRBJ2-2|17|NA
CASSKDYGRARTGELFF
TGTGCCAGCAGCAAAGATTACGGGAGGGCCCGCACCGGGGAGCTGTTTTTT
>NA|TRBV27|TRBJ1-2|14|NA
CASLGLRSFYGYTF
TGTGCCAGCTTAGGACTCCGGTCATTCTACGGCTACACCTTC
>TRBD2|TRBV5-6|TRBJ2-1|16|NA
CASSLRIAGVYNEQFF
TGTGCCAGCAGCTTGAGGATAGCGGGAGTCTACAATGAGCAGTTCTTC
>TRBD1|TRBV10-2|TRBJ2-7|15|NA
CASKTRQGPTYEQYF
TGCGCCAGCAAGACAAGACAGGGGCCGACCTACGAGCAGTACTTC
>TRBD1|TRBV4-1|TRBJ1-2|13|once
CASSPEQGYGYTF
TGCGCCAGCAGTCCTGAACAGGGGTATGGCTACACCTTC
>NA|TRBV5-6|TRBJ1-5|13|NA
CASSGRSNQPQHF
TGTGCCAGCAGCGGGAGGAGCAATCAGCCCCAGCATTTT
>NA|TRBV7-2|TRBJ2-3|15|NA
CASSLGGAQTDTQYF
TGTGCCAGCAGCTTAGGGGGGGCTCAAACAGATACGCAGTATTTT
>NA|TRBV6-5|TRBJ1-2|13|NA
CASRLSVNYGYTF
TGTGCCAGCAGGTTGTCGGTGAACTATGGCTACACCTTC